These T cell receptor beta chains were read from a single sample in a study of CD8+CD57+ T cells in acquired aplastic anemia. Each CDR3 protein gets one entry after TCRdb re-called the reads with MiXCR. The sample contains about 190,000 distinct CDR3 sequences, roughly 64% of which appear only once. Material: sorted CD4+, CD8+, or CD8+CD57+ T cells (not recorded which) from PBMCs. The receptors derive from a human donor with severe aplastic anemia or a healthy control (not recorded which). CDR3s include the opening cysteine and the closing phenylalanine or tryptophan. A clone size is listed for some rows: how often the clone was seen (once, few, many), or a class if it is expanded.

CASSPFDNGRFF NA TRBV24-1
CASGAPRAGIQPQHF NA TRBV19
CASAFSGSLNTEAFF NA TRBV4-1
CASRSGTGYGYTF few TRBV2
CATSSIDPIMNTEAFF NA TRBV24-1
CASRTSAYEQYF NA TRBV6-5
CASSLARSQGARGYTF NA TRBV7-2
CASSVWANSQETQYF NA TRBV9
CSASPGPTSGNTIYF NA TRBV20-1
CASIGDGTYEQYF few TRBV10-1
CASSPGTGGPGQFF few TRBV6-6
CASSQAAGGPGETQYF few TRBV4-1
CASSQDYSHGYTF NA TRBV14
CASSLLPIYEQYF NA TRBV7-3
CATPMRDGYTF NA TRBV7-9
CASSPSPGAGEKLFF NA TRBV14
CASSAYGAIQETQYF NA TRBV7-8
CASSLEASLRETQYF NA TRBV7-8
CSASERNSPLHF NA TRBV20-1
CASDLSGTVTYEQYF NA TRBV2
CATSKDRDSGDYGYIF NA TRBV15
CASSDTYNEKLFF NA TRBV2